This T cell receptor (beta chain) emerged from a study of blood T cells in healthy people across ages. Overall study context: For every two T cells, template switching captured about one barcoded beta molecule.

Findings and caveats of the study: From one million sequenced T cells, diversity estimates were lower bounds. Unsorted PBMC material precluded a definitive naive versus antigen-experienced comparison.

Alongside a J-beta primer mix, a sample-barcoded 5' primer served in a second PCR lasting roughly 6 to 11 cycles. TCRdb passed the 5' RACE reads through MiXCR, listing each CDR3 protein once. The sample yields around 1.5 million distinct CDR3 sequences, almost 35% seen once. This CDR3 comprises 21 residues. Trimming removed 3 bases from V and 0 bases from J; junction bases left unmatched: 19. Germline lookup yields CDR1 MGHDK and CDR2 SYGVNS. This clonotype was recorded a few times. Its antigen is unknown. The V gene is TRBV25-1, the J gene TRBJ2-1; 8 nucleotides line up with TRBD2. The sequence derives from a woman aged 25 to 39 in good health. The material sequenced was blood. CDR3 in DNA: TGTGCCAGCAGTGAGTATTTTGAGGGACTAGTTCCCTCGAGCTCCTACAATGAGCAGTTCTTC. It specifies CASSEYFEGLVPSSSYNEQFF.